This T cell receptor beta chain was identified in a study of radiotherapy plus CTLA-4 blockade in lung cancer. Looking at the study overall: Among patients, about 20% showed objective responses, and roughly 30% had disease control.

Focal radiation plus CTLA-4 blockade with ipilimumab was administered to patients who had chemo-refractory metastatic non-small-cell lung cancer. Method: immunoSEQ multiplex PCR; TCRdb's copy keeps in-frame clones and lacks some. The sample has roughly 92,000 clones; approximately 86% are singletons. The V gene's germline CDR1 is MDHEN and CDR2 SYDVKM. CDR3 size: 16 residues. V lost 2 bases and J lost 2; bases outside the gene matches: 5. The sequence came from a human donor with non-small cell lung cancer who had a partial response to radiotherapy plus ipilimumab. This chain links TRBV28 with TRBJ2-5; 10 nucleotides match TRBD2. The source material was peripheral blood, sampled from a patient treated with radiotherapy plus ipilimumab. CDR3 sequence reads: CASSLASGRGQETQYF. CDR3 in DNA: TGTGCCAGCAGTTTAGCTAGCGGGAGAGGGCAAGAGACCCAGTACTTC.